This T cell receptor beta chain derives from a study of T cells in Graves' hyperthyroidism and ophthalmopathy. Concerning this clonotype: The antigen remains undetermined.

Trimming removed 3 bases from V and 6 bases from J; junction bases left unmatched: 8. The CDR3 totals 14 residues. The CDR3 regions of TCR beta were amplified from RNA transcripts. HTBI primers were the set used in a first-round RT-PCR of the TCR CDR3. TCRdb re-derived calls from the multiplex PCR reads in MiXCR, one entry per CDR3 protein. Of 450,000 to 700,000 distinct CDR3 sequences in the sample, just over 45% were seen once. Study-wide results and caveats: Appearing also in blood were most of the thyroid clonotypes expanded above 0.001. Ophthalmopathy prediction by the model preceded onset by a median roughly 6 months. By a 13 V-J model, ophthalmopathy was set apart from stable hyperthyroidism.

Uncontrolled infection, other autoimmune disease, pregnancy and lactation each barred patients from inclusion. The specimen sequenced was peripheral blood or thyroid tissue (not recorded which). This receptor was obtained from an adult woman with Graves' disease, either hyperthyroidism or ophthalmopathy (not recorded which). The V call is TRBV12-3 or TRBV12-4, the J call TRBJ2-7; TRBD1 matches at 7 bases. CDR3 sequence: CASSLPTGSSEQYF. The CDR3 coding sequence is TGTGCCAGCAGTTTGCCGACAGGGTCAAGCGAGCAGTACTTC.